This passage covers 14 T cell receptor beta chains from one sample sequenced in a study of response to subunit inactivated influenza vaccine. One entry per CDR3 protein, called by TCRdb with MiXCR from the RT-PCR reads. The sample holds fewer than 700,000 distinct CDR3 sequences; 13% are singletons and the top ten take about 12%. Sequences were derived from PBMCs from blood, sampled 45 days after vaccination. These receptors were collected from a man over 45 who received an inactivated influenza vaccine.

The genes are TRBV5-5 and TRBJ2-7, with a tentative D call TRBD1 (5 bases). Trimming pared 0 bases from V and 6 bases from J, leaving 13 bases between. This CDR3 comprises 14 residues. Germline V gene lookup returns CDR1 SGHKS and CDR2 YYEKEE (reference sequence). DNA of the CDR3: TGTGCCAGCAGCTTGGAGCAGGGTGTGGGCGAGCAGTACTTC. It encodes CASSLEQGVGEQYF.

This chain joins TRBV12-3 or TRBV12-4 and TRBJ1-3; D is undetermined. V gave up 3 bases and J gave up 1 base, with 7 bases separating them. This CDR3 has 14 residues. The CDR3 region is CASSFVGSGNTIYF. In DNA form, the CDR3 reads TGTGCCAGCAGTTTTGTGGGTTCTGGAAACACCATATATTTT.

This clonotype has a count of ten or more. The CDR3 sequence: CRIKQGAEQFF. The CDR3 bases are TGCAGAATTAAACAGGGGGCTGAGCAGTTCTTC. The rearrangement joins TRBV20-1 to TRBJ2-1; TRBD1 agrees at 9 bases. Germline CDR1 is DFQATT and CDR2 is SNEGSKA (reference sequence). The CDR3 is 11 amino acids.

This clonotype has a handful of counts. The genes are TRBV20-1 and TRBJ1-5, with D perhaps TRBD1 (6 bases). Germline V gene sequence: CDR1 DFQATT, CDR2 SNEGSKA (reference sequence). This CDR3 region has 15 residues. The V and J ends lost 0 bases and 6 bases respectively, with 15 bases between them. CDR3 amino acids: CSARDGQGMVQPQHF. In DNA form, the CDR3 reads TGCAGTGCTAGAGATGGTCAGGGGATGGTTCAGCCCCAGCATTTT.

This clonotype was observed a handful of times. The J gene is TRBJ2-1, the V gene TRBV9; TRBD1 matches 8 bases. The CDR3 runs to 15 residues. From germline, CDR1 is SGDLS and CDR2 YYNGEE. Germline trimming cut 0 bases from V and 7 bases from J; bases unmatched to any gene: 6. The CDR3 nucleotides read TGTGCCAGCAGCGTAGGGGCAGGGGGCGTGAATGAGCAGTTCTTC. The encoded protein is CASSVGAGGVNEQFF. Full variable domain (missing parts from reference TRBV9 and TRBJ2-1): DSGVTQTPKHLITATGQRVTLRCSPRSGDLSVYWYQQSLDQGLQFLIQYYNGEERAKGNILERFSAQQFPDLHSELNLSSLELGDSALYFCASSVGAGGVNEQFFGPGTRLTVL.

This clonotype was detected once. The chain recombines TRBV6-1 with TRBJ2-1; 13 nucleotides align to TRBD2. The CDR3 runs 15 residues. Trimming removed 5 bases from V and 7 bases from J; junction bases left unmatched: 5. Per the germline V gene, CDR1 is MNHNS and CDR2 is SASEGT. Here the CDR3 reads CASSPRTSGRNEQFF. The DNA of the CDR3 is TGTGCCAGCAGTCCCCGGACTAGCGGGAGAAATGAGCAGTTCTTC.

This clonotype was picked up many times. V is TRBV12-3 or TRBV12-4 and J is TRBJ2-4; D could derive from TRBD1 or TRBD2 (6 bases each). The CDR3 covers 14 residues. The V end lost 0 bases, the J end lost 7 bases, and 10 bases lay between the germline ends. The DNA for the CDR3 is TGTGCCAGCAGTTTAGCGCAGGGGAGGAACATTCAGTACTTC. This sequence encodes CASSLAQGRNIQYF.

This rearrangement joins TRBV4-1 to TRBJ2-2, with 9 bases matching TRBD2. The length of the CDR3 is 16 residues. Germline V lookup: CDR1 MGHRA, CDR2 YSYEKL. Trimming at V came to 4 bases and at J to 1 base, leaving 4 bases not matched to a gene. CDR3 nucleotides: TGCGCCAGCAGCCCTCTAGCGGGGAGGAACACCGGGGAGCTGTTTTTT. This encodes CASSPLAGRNTGELFF.

This clonotype was counted many times. The rearrangement joins TRBV7-2 to TRBJ2-3, with 7 positions matching TRBD2. Germline lookup yields CDR1 SGHTA and CDR2 FQGNSA. With 3 bases clipped from V and 4 bases from J, the junction kept 4 bases outside the gene matches. This CDR3 has 14 amino acids. The CDR3 is CASSFGRGADTQYF. Here the CDR3 DNA reads TGTGCCAGCAGCTTCGGTCGGGGGGCAGATACGCAGTATTTT.

This clonotype has a handful of counts. V gene TRBV29-1 combines with J gene TRBJ2-7; 8 positions match TRBD1. The junction had 13 bases not matched to a gene; V was cut back by 5 bases and J by 4 bases. The germline CDR1 and CDR2 sequences are SQVTM and ANQGSEA. This CDR3 has 15 amino acids. CDR3 region: CSVLDPGGVIYEQYF. DNA of the CDR3: TGCAGCGTTTTGGATCCAGGGGGCGTTATATACGAGCAGTACTTC.

This clonotype was seen at least ten times. V usage is TRBV12-3 or TRBV12-4 and J usage is TRBJ2-7; 9 nucleotides match TRBD1. J lost 0 bases, V lost 6 bases, and 0 bases had no gene match. CDR3 size: 13 residues. For the CDR3, the DNA is TGTGCCAGCAGGGACAGGGGCTCCTACGAGCAGTACTTC. Amino acid sequence: CASRDRGSYEQYF.

This clonotype was recorded at least ten times. The chain links TRBV29-1 to TRBJ2-7; 9 bases agree with TRBD1. Germline CDR1 reads SQVTM; CDR2 reads ANQGSEA. This CDR3 is 14 amino acids long. Trimming at V came to 4 bases and at J to 0 bases, leaving 4 bases not matched to a gene. The DNA of the CDR3 is TGCAGCGTTGTGGGGACAGGGAGCTCCTACGAGCAGTACTTC. As protein: CSVVGTGSSYEQYF.

This clonotype appeared a few times. This chain uses TRBV5-1 with TRBJ2-2, with no clear D. CDR3 length: 15 amino acids. From germline, CDR1 is SGHRS and CDR2 YFSETQ. The germline V and J ends were trimmed by 1 base and 2 bases, with 9 bases remaining between them. The CDR3 protein is CASSLHGKNTGELFF. CDR3 DNA sequence: TGCGCCAGCAGCTTGCATGGGAAAAACACCGGGGAGCTGTTTTTT.

This chain uses TRBV6-2 or TRBV6-3 with TRBJ2-7; no clear D gene. This CDR3 spans 14 amino acids. CDR1 is MNHEY, CDR2 SVGEGT, per germline. Trimming left V 8 bases short and J 2 bases short, with 16 bases between. The CDR3 coding sequence is TGTGCCAGCTCTGTGGCTACTTCCACCTACGAGCAGTACTTC. Its protein product is CASSVATSTYEQYF.